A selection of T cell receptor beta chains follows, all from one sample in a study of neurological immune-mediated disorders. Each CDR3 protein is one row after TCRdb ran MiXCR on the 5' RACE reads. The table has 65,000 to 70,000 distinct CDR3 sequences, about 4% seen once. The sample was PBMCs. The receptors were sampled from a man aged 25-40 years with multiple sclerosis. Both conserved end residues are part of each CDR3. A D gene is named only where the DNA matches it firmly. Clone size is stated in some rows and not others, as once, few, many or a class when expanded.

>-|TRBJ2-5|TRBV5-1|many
TGCGCCAGCAGCTTGGCCAACCAGGGTGAGACCCAGTACTTC
CASSLANQGETQYF
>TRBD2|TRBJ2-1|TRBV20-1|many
TGCAGTGCGAAACATGGGACTAGCGGGGGAAATGAGCAGTTCTTC
CSAKHGTSGGNEQFF
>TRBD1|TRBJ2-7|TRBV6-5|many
TGTGCCAGCACCACAGGGGACGAGCAGTACTTC
CASTTGDEQYF
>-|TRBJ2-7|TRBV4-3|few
TGCGCCAGCAGCCAAGACCTCTCCGGACACTTTTACGAGCAGTACTTC
CASSQDLSGHFYEQYF
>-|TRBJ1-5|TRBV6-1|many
TGTGCCAGCAGTGAAGCAGCCAGCGGGGGTCAGCCCCAGCATTTT
CASSEAASGGQPQHF
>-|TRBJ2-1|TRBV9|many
TGTGCCAGCAGCGCCCCTGGGACACACAATGAGCAGTTCTTC
CASSAPGTHNEQFF
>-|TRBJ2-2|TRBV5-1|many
TGCGCCAGCAGCTTGAGTAGGGGCCCGGCCGGGGAGCTGTTTTTT
CASSLSRGPAGELFF
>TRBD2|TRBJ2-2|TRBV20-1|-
TGCAGTGCTAACCCTAGCGGGGCGAACACCGGGGAGCTGTTTTTT
CSANPSGANTGELFF
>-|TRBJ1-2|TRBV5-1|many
TGCGCCAGCAGTTATGGAAAATATGGCTACACCTTC
CASSYGKYGYTF
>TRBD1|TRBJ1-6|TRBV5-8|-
TGTGCCAGCAGCTTCCAGGGGGCGCGGAATTCACCCCTCAACTTT
CASSFQGARNSPLNF
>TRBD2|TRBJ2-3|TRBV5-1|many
TGCGCCAGCAGCTTGTTAGCGGGAGGGGCACAGATTACGCAGTATTTT
CASSLLAGGAQITQYF
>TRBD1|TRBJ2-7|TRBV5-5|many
TGTGCCAGCAGCCCCGGACAGGCCCTGCACTACGAGCAGTACTTC
CASSPGQALHYEQYF
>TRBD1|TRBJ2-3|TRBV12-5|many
TGTGCTAGTGGATCCTGGGACAGGGCCACAGATACGCAGTATTTT
CASGSWDRATDTQYF
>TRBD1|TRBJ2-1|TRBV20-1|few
TGCAGTGCGCCCCGGGACAGGTACAATGAGCAGTTCTTC
CSAPRDRYNEQFF
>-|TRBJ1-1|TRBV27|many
TGTGCCAGCAGTTTGCTCGACAGCGTGACTGAAGCTTTCTTT
CASSLLDSVTEAFF
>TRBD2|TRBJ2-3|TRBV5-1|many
TGCGCCAGCAGCCCATCGGGACTAGCGGACACAGATACGCAGTATTTT
CASSPSGLADTDTQYF
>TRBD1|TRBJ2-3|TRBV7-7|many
TGTGCCAGCAGCACAGGACAGGGCGCAGATACGCAGTATTTT
CASSTGQGADTQYF
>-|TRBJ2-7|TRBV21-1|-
TGTGCCAGCAGCAAAGGGGACAGGGGTTTCAGCTCCTACGAGCAGTACTTC
CASSKGDRGFSSYEQYF
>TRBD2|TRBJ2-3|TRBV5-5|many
TGTGCCAGCAGCTTGGCGGGGGGAGATACGCAGTATTTT
CASSLAGGDTQYF
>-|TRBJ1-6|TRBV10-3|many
TGTGCCATCAGTGAATTAGGACGGTCGACGATATCCCTCCACTTT
CAISELGRSTISLHF
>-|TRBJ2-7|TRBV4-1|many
TGCGCCAGCAGCCAAGTCCCGGTATCCTACGAGCAGTACTTC
CASSQVPVSYEQYF
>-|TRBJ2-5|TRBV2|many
TGTGCCAGCAGCGGAGGGTTGAGAGAGACCCAGTACTTC
CASSGGLRETQYF
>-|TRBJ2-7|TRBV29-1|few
TGCAGCGTTGTGCCTTCGAGCTCCTACGAGCAGTACTTC
CSVVPSSSYEQYF
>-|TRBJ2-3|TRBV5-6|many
TGTGCCAGCAGCTTGGGACAGATGACAGATACGCAGTATTTT
CASSLGQMTDTQYF
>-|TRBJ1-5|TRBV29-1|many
TGCAGCGTTCAAAGGGATAGCAATCAGCCCCAGCATTTT
CSVQRDSNQPQHF
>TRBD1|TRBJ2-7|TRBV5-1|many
TGCGCCAGCAGCTTGGGACAGGGGGCCCACGAGCAGTACTTC
CASSLGQGAHEQYF
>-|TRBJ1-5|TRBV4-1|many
TGCGCCAGCAGCCTAGCAACGGTGAATCAGCCCCAGCATTTT
CASSLATVNQPQHF
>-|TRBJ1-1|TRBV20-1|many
TGCAGTGCTAGACGGGGTGGCGGCACTGAAGCTTTCTTT
CSARRGGGTEAFF
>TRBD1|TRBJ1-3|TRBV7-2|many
TGTGCCAGCAGCCCGGGACAGGGGGCGCCGTCTGGAAACACCATATATTTT
CASSPGQGAPSGNTIYF
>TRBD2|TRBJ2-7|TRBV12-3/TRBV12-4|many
TGTGCCAGCAGACGTCGGACTAGCTACGAGCAGTACTTC
CASRRRTSYEQYF
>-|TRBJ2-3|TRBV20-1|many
TGCAGTGCTACCCGGATCATGGGCGATTTT
CSATRIMGDF
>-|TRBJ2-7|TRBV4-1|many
TGCGCCAGCAGCCCAGACAGAAAGGGCGAGCAGTACTTC
CASSPDRKGEQYF
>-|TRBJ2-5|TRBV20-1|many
TGCAGTGCTAGAGAGGGACGGAGCGCTCTACAAGAGACCCAGTACTTC
CSAREGRSALQETQYF
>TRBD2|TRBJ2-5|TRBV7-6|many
TGTGCCAGCAGCGCCGGGAGGGCCCAAGAGACCCAGTACTTC
CASSAGRAQETQYF
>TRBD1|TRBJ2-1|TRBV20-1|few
TGCAGTGCTAGAGATCTGGACAGGGGTTCCAATGAGCAGTTCTTC
CSARDLDRGSNEQFF
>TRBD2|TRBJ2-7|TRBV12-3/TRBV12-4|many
TGTGCCAGCACTGGACTAGCCCGGGGCGAGCAGTACTTC
CASTGLARGEQYF
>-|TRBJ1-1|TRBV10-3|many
TGTGCCATCAGTGACCTGGGGGGCACGAACACTGAAGCTTTCTTT
CAISDLGGTNTEAFF
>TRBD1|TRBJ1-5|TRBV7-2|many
TGTGCCAGCAGCCCGGACAGGGGAAGCAATCAGCCCCAGCATTTT
CASSPDRGSNQPQHF
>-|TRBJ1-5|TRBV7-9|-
TGTGCCAGCAGCTTAGCTAGCAATCAGCCCCAGAATTTT
CASSLASNQPQNF
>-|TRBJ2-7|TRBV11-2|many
TGTGCCAGCAGCTTAGATACCGCCGAGCAGTACTTC
CASSLDTAEQYF
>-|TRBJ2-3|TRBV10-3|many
TGTGCCATCAGTGGCCAGGCAGAAGATACGCAGTATTTT
CAISGQAEDTQYF
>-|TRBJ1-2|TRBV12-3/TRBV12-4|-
TGTGCCAGCAGTTTTTCAGACTATGGCTACACCTTC
CASSFSDYGYTF
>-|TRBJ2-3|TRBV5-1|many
TGCGCCAGCGCCTGGACCAAACTCCTCACAGATACGCAGTATTTT
CASAWTKLLTDTQYF
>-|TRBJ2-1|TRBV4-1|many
TGCGCCAGCAGCCCACGCATAATAAGCGGGTTTTCCTACAATGAGCAGTTCTTC
CASSPRIISGFSYNEQFF
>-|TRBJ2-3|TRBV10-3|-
TGTGCCATCAGGGAAACCACAGATACGCAGTATTTT
CAIRETTDTQYF
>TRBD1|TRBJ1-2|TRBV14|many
TGTGCCAGCAGCCCAAGGACAGGGAGGTATGGCTACACCTTC
CASSPRTGRYGYTF
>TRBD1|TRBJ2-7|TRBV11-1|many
TGTGCCAGCAGCTTGCATTACCGGGACAGGGGTTCCGAGCAGTACTTC
CASSLHYRDRGSEQYF
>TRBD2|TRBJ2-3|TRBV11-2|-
TGTGCCAGCAGCTTACTAGCGGGGGTCCTTTTCACAGATACGCAGTATTTT
CASSLLAGVLFTDTQYF